Only a few counts were recorded for the clone carrying this T cell receptor beta chain. Its antigen is as yet unknown. The data derive from a study of beta chain features in type 1 diabetes. The isolated RNA, all of it, was reverse transcribed, so expressed TCRB transcripts were what got sequenced. The method was immunoSEQ multiplex PCR; TCRdb's version includes in-frame clones alone and lacks a portion of them. The repertoire holds around 180,000 clones, about 13% seen once, with about 0.66% in the top ten. This CDR3 comprises 14 residues. Trimming shortened V by 5 bases and J by 0 bases, and 5 bases separated the two germline ends. Germline CDR1 is SSHAT and CDR2 is FNYEAQ (reference sequence). Points from the study as a whole: Researchers report that Type 1 diabetes patients had moderately but significantly shorter TCRB CDR3s across all four CD4+ subsets. A potential influence of HLA type upon TCRB rearrangement remained unresolved herein. Junctions at VDJ sites from type 1 diabetes patients had fewer insertions and more deletions. Naive, central memory and Treg TCRB repertoires seemed to resemble each other more closely in patients than they did in healthy donors.

The TCR sequence derives from a woman aged 18-29 years in good health. The chain has TRBV7-7 and TRBJ2-6, with D unclear. The sample taken for sequencing was central memory CD4+ T cells from blood. Here the CDR3 DNA reads TGTGCCAGCAGCACGAGCTCTGGGGCCAACGTCCTGACTTTC. As protein: CASSTSSGANVLTF.